The 14 T cell receptor beta chains listed next were all sequenced from one sample in a study of cytomegalovirus exposure and HLA in healthy donors. With 60 Vbeta and 13 Jbeta primers, the PCR was carried out. Sequencing used immunoSEQ multiplex PCR; TCRdb keeps in-frame clones, though not all of them. The sample records about 190,000 clones, approximately 75% being singletons. The sample consisted of PBMCs. The source of these receptors is a young man in good health and CMV-seropositive.

The genes are TRBV9 and TRBJ1-5; no reliable D call. CDR3 length: 14 amino acids. V lost 3 bases and J lost 0, with 7 bases in between. CDR1 and CDR2 (germline): SGDLS, YYNGEE. The CDR3 loop is CASSAQDSNQPQHF. As DNA, the CDR3 is TGTGCCAGCAGCGCTCAGGATAGCAATCAGCCCCAGCATTTT.

The chain carries TRBV5-6 and TRBJ1-3; no firm D call. With 4 bases removed from V and 0 bases from J, the gap between germline ends came to 14 bases. Germline V gene sequence: CDR1 SGHDT, CDR2 YYEEEE. The CDR3 has 16 residues. The chain's CDR3 is CASSPGGLSSGNTIYF. DNA of the CDR3: TGTGCCAGCAGCCCGGGCGGACTTAGCTCTGGAAACACCATATATTTT.

This clone was seen only once. V and J are TRBV5-1 and TRBJ1-5; D remains unclear. This CDR3 has 18 amino acids. Trimming shortened V by 6 bases and J by 2 bases, and 24 bases separated the two germline ends. Germline V gene sequence: CDR1 SGHRS, CDR2 YFSETQ. The CDR3 spells CASTEGPHDTSRNQPQHF. CDR3 coding DNA: TGCGCCAGCACTGAGGGCCCGCATGATACCTCTCGCAATCAGCCCCAGCATTTT. The full variable domain, completed using reference TRBV5-1 and TRBJ1-5, is KAGVTQTPRYLIKTRGQQVTLSCSPISGHRSVSWYQQTPGQGLQFLFEYFSETQRNKGNFPGRFSGRQFSNSRSEMNVSTLELGDSALYLCASTEGPHDTSRNQPQHFGDGTRLSIL.

The chain couples TRBV11-2 to TRBJ2-1; 7 bases are a match to TRBD2. The CDR3 covers 12 residues. V lost 6 bases, J lost 16 bases, and 12 bases stayed unmatched. CDR1 is SGHAT and CDR2 is FQNNGV in the germline V gene. CDR3 region: CASSPGGFTPFF. In nucleotides, the CDR3 is TGTGCCAGCAGTCCCGGGGGGTTCACTCCTTTCTTC.

CDR3 DNA sequence: TGTGCCAGCAGCGTCACTAGCGGGGGGGTAAAAACCGGGGAGCTGTTTTTT. Translated: CASSVTSGGVKTGELFF. V usage is TRBV2 and J usage is TRBJ2-2; 13 nucleotides align to TRBD2. The V gene end was trimmed by 6 bases and the J gene end by 5 bases; junction bases not matched to a gene: 9. This CDR3 is 17 amino acids long. Germline CDR1 and CDR2: SNHLY and FYNNEI.

V usage is TRBV27 and J usage is TRBJ2-7; 10 positions match TRBD2. From germline, CDR1 is MNHEY and CDR2 SMNVEV (reference sequence). V shed 4 bases, J shed 6 bases, and the junction held 6 bases outside the gene matches. This CDR3 comprises 14 residues. The CDR3 region has the DNA TGTGCCAGCAGTTACGGGACTAGCGTACGCGAGCAGTACTTC. This codes for CASSYGTSVREQYF.

J is TRBJ1-6 and V is TRBV5-8; D is ambiguous. CDR3 length equals 15 residues. Trimming cost V 3 bases and J 0 bases, with 7 bases left between them. Germline V gene lookup returns CDR1 SGHTS and CDR2 YDEGEE. The CDR3 coding sequence is TGTGCCAGCAGCTCCACGAGCTCCTATAATTCACCCCTCCACTTT. The encoded protein is CASSSTSSYNSPLHF.

The count of this clone is one. This chain joins TRBV12-2 and TRBJ2-5; the table calls TRBD2, which could not be checked here. TRBV12-2 corresponds to a pseudogene. There are 19 residues in the CDR3. The CDR3 nucleotides are TGTGCAAGTCGCTTGACCAGCGGACGAGCGGGGGGGCGCCAAGAGACCCAGTACTTC. The encoded protein is CASRLTSGRAGGRQETQYF.

The rearrangement joins TRBV30 to TRBJ2-2; TRBD2 matches 7 bases. The CDR3 totals 15 residues. The germline V gene has CDR1 GTSNPN and CDR2 SVGIG (reference sequence). V shed 4 bases and J 5 bases; nucleotides not matched to a gene: 10. CDR3: CAWTTMGGWTGELFF. The CDR3 DNA reads TGTGCCTGGACCACAATGGGGGGGTGGACCGGGGAGCTGTTTTTT.

The V gene is TRBV10-3, the J gene TRBJ2-5; a possible D gene is TRBD1 (5 bases). Germline assignment: CDR1 ENHRY and CDR2 SYGVKD. V was shortened by 7 bases and J by 11 bases, with 26 bases between the two germline ends. This CDR3 has 15 residues. The CDR3 protein is CAIKKGAQTTGEQYF. The CDR3 nucleotides read TGTGCCATCAAAAAAGGGGCACAGACGACCGGAGAGCAGTACTTC.

The chain joins TRBV7-6 to TRBJ1-2; 10 bases align to TRBD1. Germline-derived CDR1 and CDR2 are SGHVS and FNYEAQ. The CDR3 runs to 17 residues. Unmatched junction bases numbered 11, after V lost 2 bases and J lost 5 bases. CDR3 nucleotides: TGTGCCAGCAGCTTAAATGAAGAAGGGACAGGGGATTATGGCTACACCTTC. It yields the protein CASSLNEEGTGDYGYTF.

The V gene is TRBV7-2, the J gene TRBJ1-3; D ambiguous. This CDR3 region has 12 residues. The germline V gene encodes CDR1 SGHTA and CDR2 FQGNSA. The V and J ends lost 8 bases and 4 bases respectively, with 9 bases between them. This chain's CDR3 is CASDGRGNTIYF. DNA for the CDR3: TGTGCCAGCGACGGGAGGGGAAACACCATATATTTT.

The chain couples TRBV11-2 to TRBJ1-1; D is ambiguous. Trimming took off 1 base at V and 1 base at J, with 13 bases between the two ends. CDR1 is SGHAT and CDR2 is FQNNGV in the germline V gene. The CDR3 loop spans 16 amino acids. CDR3 loop: CASSLVTAGGNTEAFF. In DNA form, the CDR3 reads TGTGCCAGCAGCTTAGTTACCGCGGGTGGGAACACTGAAGCTTTCTTT.

The chain employs TRBV11-2 and TRBJ2-7; weak D call: TRBD1 (5 bases). V was clipped by 0 bases and J by 6 bases, with 21 bases between them. CDR1 SGHAT and CDR2 FQNNGV come from the germline V gene. This CDR3 region has 17 residues. The CDR3 DNA reads TGTGCCAGCAGCTTAGATGTTGGGGCAGGTTGGGATCTCGAGCAGTACTTC. Its protein product is CASSLDVGAGWDLEQYF.